The 18 T cell receptor beta chains below all came from one sample that was sequenced in a study of T cells and Merkel cell carcinoma outcomes. Sequencing used immunoSEQ multiplex PCR; TCRdb keeps in-frame clones, though not all of them. The sample records under 15,000 clones, nearly 97% being singletons. Sample: tumor tissue from Merkel cell carcinoma. The receptor source for this set is a human donor with Merkel cell carcinoma.

The chain employs TRBV19 and TRBJ1-5; D is undetermined. CDR3 length: 12 residues. Trimming removed 1 base at V and 4 bases at J, with 2 bases between. In germline, CDR1 is LNHDA, CDR2 SQIVND (reference sequence). In DNA form, the CDR3 reads TGTGCCAGTAGTATAGGGAATCAGCCCCAGCATTTT. Its protein product is CASSIGNQPQHF.

The chain combines TRBV30 with TRBJ1-1; 7 nucleotides align to TRBD1. Germline assignment: CDR1 GTSNPN and CDR2 SVGIG (reference sequence). The ends lost 5 bases at V and 7 bases at J; junction bases unmatched: 7. The CDR3 covers 12 residues. As DNA, the CDR3 is TGTGCCTGGTATACGACAGGGCTTGAAGCTTTCTTT. Translating gives CAWYTTGLEAFF.

The chain employs TRBV18 and TRBJ1-2; 7 bases fit TRBD1. Trimming removed 5 bases from V and 6 bases from J; junction bases left unmatched: 0. The CDR3 is 11 amino acids. CDR1 and CDR2 from the germline V gene are KGHSH and LQKENI. The CDR3, as DNA: TGTGCCAGCTCAACAGGGGATGGCTACACCTTC. As protein: CASSTGDGYTF.

The chain employs TRBV7-2 and TRBJ2-3; TRBD1 matches 8 bases. Germline V gene lookup returns CDR1 SGHTA and CDR2 FQGNSA. Germline trimming cut 6 bases from V and 0 bases from J; bases unmatched to any gene: 5. The CDR3 extends over 15 amino acids. The CDR3 sequence is CASSPQGASTDTQYF. For the CDR3, the DNA is TGTGCCAGCAGTCCTCAGGGGGCAAGCACAGATACGCAGTATTTT.

The chain carries TRBV4-2 and TRBJ1-2; no clear D. The CDR3 is 14 residues long. The V end lost 0 bases, the J end lost 4 bases, and 9 bases lay between the germline ends. Per germline, CDR1 LGHNA and CDR2 YNFKEQ. CDR3 coding DNA: TGTGCCAGCAGCCAAGATTCGGGAGTCTATGGCTACACCTTC. Protein sequence: CASSQDSGVYGYTF.

This clone was counted a single time. The CDR3 sequence: CASSQGIFYGTREKLFF. In DNA form, the CDR3 reads TGTGCCAGCAGCCAAGGAATCTTTTACGGGACACGCGAAAAACTGTTTTTT. The V call is TRBV14, the J call TRBJ1-4; a weak D match, TRBD1 (6 bases). CDR1 and CDR2 (germline): SGHDN, FVKESK. This CDR3 has 17 amino acids. Trimming stripped 1 base from V and 8 bases from J, with 20 bases between.

The chain has TRBV18 and TRBJ2-7; TRBD1 or TRBD2 may be the D gene (5 bases each). CDR3 length equals 12 residues. Germline V gene data show CDR1 as KGHSH and CDR2 as LQKENI. V was cut by 2 bases and J by 3 bases, with 5 bases left in between. The CDR3 region is CASSPGGYEQYF. The CDR3 nucleotides read TGTGCCAGCTCACCAGGGGGCTACGAGCAGTACTTC.

This sequence joins TRBV7-2 and TRBJ2-1; D remains ambiguous. Germline V CDR1 and CDR2: SGHTA, FQGNSA. The CDR3 loop spans 13 amino acids. Trimming took 2 bases from V and 5 from J, leaving 7 bases between them. CDR3 in DNA: TGTGCCAGCAGCTTATTAAGTAACAATGAGCAGTTCTTC. Protein sequence: CASSLLSNNEQFF.

This rearrangement joins TRBV19 to TRBJ1-2; 9 bases line up with TRBD1. Germline loops: CDR1 LNHDA, CDR2 SQIVND (reference sequence). V trimming: 6 bases; J trimming: 2 bases; junction bases outside the gene matches: 10. CDR3 length: 16 residues. CDR3 residues: CASRLPGQGGNYGYTF. For the CDR3, the DNA is TGTGCCAGTAGACTACCGGGACAGGGAGGAAACTATGGCTACACCTTC.

The chain couples TRBV5-1 to TRBJ2-5; D might be TRBD2 (6 bases). The CDR3 is made up of 14 amino acids. The germline V gene encodes CDR1 SGHRS and CDR2 YFSETQ. V lost 4 bases, J lost 5 bases, and 15 bases lay in between. The CDR3 spells CASSLGAGGETQYF. Here the CDR3 DNA reads TGCGCCAGCAGCCTAGGAGCGGGTGGGGAGACCCAGTACTTC.

The chain links TRBV13 to TRBJ2-7; D unclear. The germline V gene encodes CDR1 PRHDT and CDR2 FYEKMQ (reference sequence). Trimming shortened V by 0 bases and J by 3 bases, and 12 bases separated the two germline ends. This CDR3 spans 15 amino acids. The DNA for the CDR3 is TGTGCCAGCAGCTTAGGAGGTGGGTTGGGCTACGAGCAGTACTTC. The encoded protein is CASSLGGGLGYEQYF.

The V and J genes are TRBV18 and TRBJ2-3; tentatively, D is TRBD1 (6 bases). Germline CDR1 KGHSH, CDR2 LQKENI. With 0 bases removed from V and 4 bases from J, the gap between germline ends came to 11 bases. This CDR3 has 15 amino acids. CDR3 sequence (DNA): TGTGCCAGCTCACCACCGGGAGAGGGGGCAGATACGCAGTATTTT. It encodes CASSPPGEGADTQYF. Supplemented by reference TRBV18 and TRBJ2-3, the full variable domain reads NAGVMQNPRHLVRRRGQEARLRCSPMKGHSHVYWYRQLPEEGLKFMVYLQKENIIDESGMPKERFSAEFPKEGPSILRIQQVVRGDSAAYFCASSPPGEGADTQYFGPGTRLTVL.

The rearrangement uses TRBV6-6 and TRBJ1-2; unclear D gene. Germline V gene data show CDR1 as MNHNY and CDR2 as SVGAGI (reference sequence). Trimming left V 8 bases short and J 2 bases short, with 9 bases between. CDR3 size: 12 residues. DNA of the CDR3: TGTGCCAGCTCAGAGGGCAACTATGGCTACACCTTC. Protein: CASSEGNYGYTF.

The J gene is TRBJ2-5, the V gene TRBV5-1; a possible D gene is TRBD1 (8 bases). This CDR3 is built from 15 residues. Trimming took 0 bases from V and 2 from J, leaving 11 bases between them. The germline CDR1 and CDR2 sequences are SGHRS and YFSETQ. The CDR3 loop is CASSLDRGGQETQYF. The CDR3 DNA reads as TGCGCCAGCAGCTTGGACAGGGGGGGGCAAGAGACCCAGTACTTC.

This rearrangement joins TRBV27 to TRBJ2-5; D not certain. Trimming shortened V by 7 bases and J by 3 bases, and 18 bases separated the two germline ends. The CDR3 extends over 15 amino acids. The germline V gene encodes CDR1 MNHEY and CDR2 SMNVEV (reference sequence). The CDR3 loop reads CASKSLGSAEETQYF. CDR3 DNA sequence: TGTGCCAGCAAATCCCTAGGCAGCGCAGAAGAGACCCAGTACTTC.

This chain links TRBV29-1 with TRBJ2-1; D may be TRBD1 (6 bases). In germline, CDR1 is SQVTM, CDR2 ANQGSEA. V was shortened by 7 bases and J by 4 bases, with 14 bases between the two germline ends. This CDR3 has 13 amino acids. In DNA form, the CDR3 reads TGCAGCGCAGGACAGAGCTTATACAATGAGCAGTTCTTC. Its protein is CSAGQSLYNEQFF.

V usage is TRBV7-2 and J usage is TRBJ2-5, with a weak D call TRBD2 (6 bases). CDR3 length equals 12 residues. V was pared by 5 bases and J by 6 bases, with 10 bases between. Germline V lookup: CDR1 SGHTA, CDR2 FQGNSA. CDR3 residues: CASSREAKTQYF. The CDR3, as DNA: TGTGCCAGCAGCAGGGAGGCGAAGACCCAGTACTTC.

As for this clone: Mismatch with germline at one junction end may stem from a read error. This chain connects TRBV4-3 to TRBJ2-1; TRBD1 matches 9 bases. Germline lookup yields CDR1 LGHNA and CDR2 YSLEER. This CDR3 spans 15 amino acids. This CDR3 reads CANSPTGGGGNKQFF. For the CDR3, the DNA is TGCGCCAACAGCCCCACAGGGGGCGGGGGCAATAAGCAGTTCTTC.